This TCR beta chain originates from a study of blood T cell repertoires in COVID-19. At the level of the study: The cDNA or gDNA used as material had been derived from T cells, B-cell-depleted T cells, or PBMCs.

Participants spanned ages about 18 to 95 years and resided in 20 to 30 US areas. In germline, CDR1 is SGHTA, CDR2 FQGNSA. This CDR3 has 16 residues. J gave up 9 bases and V 5 bases, and 15 bases lay outside the gene matches. Assay used: immunoSEQ multiplex PCR; TCRdb lists only in-frame clones, some missing. The sample includes about 260,000 clones, around four fifths of them seen just once. The TCR originated in a young man with acute COVID-19. The chain joins TRBV7-2 to TRBJ2-1; 8 bases match TRBD2. What was sequenced was PBMCs or T cells enriched from blood (not recorded which). The CDR3 DNA is TGTGCCAGCAGCCCTCCCGGGACTAGGGAGTTGAGTGAGCAGTTCTTC. This encodes CASSPPGTRELSEQFF. The whole variable domain, filled in from reference TRBV7-2 and TRBJ2-1, reads GAGVSQSPSNKVTEKGKDVELRCDPISGHTALYWYRQSLGQGLEFLIYFQGNSAPDKSGLPSDRFSAERTGGSVSTLTIQRTQQEDSAVYLCASSPPGTRELSEQFFGPGTRLTVL.